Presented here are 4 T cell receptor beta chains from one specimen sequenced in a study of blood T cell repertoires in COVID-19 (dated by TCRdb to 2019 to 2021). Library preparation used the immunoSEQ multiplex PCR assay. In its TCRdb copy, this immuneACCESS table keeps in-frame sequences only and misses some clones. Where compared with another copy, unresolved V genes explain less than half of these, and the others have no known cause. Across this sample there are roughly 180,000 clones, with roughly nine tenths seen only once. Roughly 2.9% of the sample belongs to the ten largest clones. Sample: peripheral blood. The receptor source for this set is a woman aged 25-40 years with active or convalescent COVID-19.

The CDR3 spells CASSLLTGHRTNEKLFF. DNA for the CDR3: TGTGCCAGCAGCTTACTAACAGGGCATAGGACTAATGAAAAACTGTTTTTT. This sequence joins TRBV7-9 and TRBJ1-4; possible D gene TRBD1, 6 bases. CDR1 and CDR2 (germline): SEHNR, FQNEAQ (reference sequence). The V end lost 2 bases, the J end lost 2 bases, and 15 bases lay between the germline ends. CDR3 length: 17 amino acids.

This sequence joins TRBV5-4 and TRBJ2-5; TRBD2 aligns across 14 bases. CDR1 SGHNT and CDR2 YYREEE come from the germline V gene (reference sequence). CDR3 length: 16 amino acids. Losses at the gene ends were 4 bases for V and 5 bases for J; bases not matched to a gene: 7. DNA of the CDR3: TGTGCCAGCAGCCCTGCGACTAGCGGGAGGGGGGAGACCCAGTACTTC. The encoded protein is CASSPATSGRGETQYF.

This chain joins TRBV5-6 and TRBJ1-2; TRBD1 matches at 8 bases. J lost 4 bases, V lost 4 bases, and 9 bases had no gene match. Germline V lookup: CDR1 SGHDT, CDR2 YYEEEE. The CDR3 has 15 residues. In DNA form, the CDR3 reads TGTGCCAGCAGCGCAGACAGGGGTTTGTCCTATGGCTACACCTTC. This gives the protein CASSADRGLSYGYTF.

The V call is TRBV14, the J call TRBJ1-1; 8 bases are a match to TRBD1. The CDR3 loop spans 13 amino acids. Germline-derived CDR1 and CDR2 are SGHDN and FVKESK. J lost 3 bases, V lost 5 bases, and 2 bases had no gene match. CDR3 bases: TGTGCCAGCAGCGGACAGGGATACACTGAAGCTTTCTTT. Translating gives CASSGQGYTEAFF.